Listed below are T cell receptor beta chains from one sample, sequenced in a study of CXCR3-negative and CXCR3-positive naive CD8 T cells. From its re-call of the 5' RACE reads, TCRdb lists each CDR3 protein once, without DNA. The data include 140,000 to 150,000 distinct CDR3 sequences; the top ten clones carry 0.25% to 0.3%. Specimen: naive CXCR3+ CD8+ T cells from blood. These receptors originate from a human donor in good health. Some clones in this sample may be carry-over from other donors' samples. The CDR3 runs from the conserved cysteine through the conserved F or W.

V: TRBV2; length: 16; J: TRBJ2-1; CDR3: CASSELASGSSGEQFF
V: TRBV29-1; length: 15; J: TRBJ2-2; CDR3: CSVRTGASGTGELFF
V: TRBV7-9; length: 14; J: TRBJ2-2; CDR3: CASSIPLGHGELFF
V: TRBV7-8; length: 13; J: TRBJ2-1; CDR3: CASSLGQGYEQFF
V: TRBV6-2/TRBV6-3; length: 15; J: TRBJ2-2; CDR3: CASSYEASEAGELFF
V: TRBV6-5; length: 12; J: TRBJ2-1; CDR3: CASSYPGREQFF
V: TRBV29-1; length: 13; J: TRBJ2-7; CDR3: CSVRLAGAYEQYF
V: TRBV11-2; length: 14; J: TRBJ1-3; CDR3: CASSSRTEPGTIYF
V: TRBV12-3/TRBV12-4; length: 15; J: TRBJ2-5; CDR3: CASGGGTEYQETQYF
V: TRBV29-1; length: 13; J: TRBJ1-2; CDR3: CSIWEDRRYGYTF
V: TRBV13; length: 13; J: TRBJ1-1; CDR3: CASSPQGFTEAFF
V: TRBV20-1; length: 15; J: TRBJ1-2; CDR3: CSARYPAAGVYGYTF
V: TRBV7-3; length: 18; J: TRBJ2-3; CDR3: CASSLTANHLRSTDTQYF
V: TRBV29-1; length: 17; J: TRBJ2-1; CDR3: CSVEDTRGESPYNEQFF
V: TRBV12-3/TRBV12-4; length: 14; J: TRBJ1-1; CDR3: CASRLTGGYTEAFF
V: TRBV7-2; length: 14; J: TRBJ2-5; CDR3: CASRTPPMSNEQFF